The clone carrying this TCR beta chain was observed many times. Via MiXCR, TCRdb re-called the 5' RACE reads, giving one row per CDR3 protein. The data contain 620,000 or so distinct CDR3 sequences, approximately 16% of them seen just once; the ten biggest clones take up around 16%. This record comes from a study of T cells after yellow fever vaccination. This CDR3 comprises 12 residues. Trimming pared 6 bases from V and 4 bases from J, leaving 7 bases between. This specimen was PBMCs, taken 5 days after the first yellow fever vaccination. This chain connects TRBV12-3 or TRBV12-4 to TRBJ1-3; D gene uncertain. The sequence derives from a man aged 18-30 years who received the YFV17D yellow fever vaccine. The CDR3 sequence: CASSQTGNTIYF. CDR3 DNA: TGTGCCAGCAGCCAAACCGGAAACACCATATATTTT.